One sample yielded the 9 T cell receptor beta chains listed below, sequenced in a study of identical twins. Via MiXCR, TCRdb re-called the 5' RACE reads, giving one row per CDR3 protein. The sample yields roughly 1,500,000 distinct CDR3 sequences, 25% to 35% seen once. The material sequenced was cord blood. Every receptor here comes from a newborn girl in good health.

The gene calls are TRBV14 and TRBJ2-1; tentative D call: TRBD2 (5 bases). The DNA matches TRBJ2-7 better at its end, which makes the J call doubtful. The CDR3 sequence is 14 residues long. CDR1 and CDR2 (germline): SGHDN, FVKESK. The CDR3 loop is CASSQAWGAYEQYF. DNA for the CDR3: TGTGCCAGCAGCCAAGCATGGGGAGCCTACGAGCAGTACTTC.

V and J are TRBV2 and TRBJ2-5, with D unclear. V lost 1 base, J lost 11 bases, and 23 bases lay in between. Looked up from germline, CDR1 is SNHLY and CDR2 is FYNNEI. The CDR3 covers 16 residues. CDR3 amino acids: CASSEVLVVAYNEQYF. The DNA of the CDR3 is TGTGCCAGCAGTGAAGTACTTGTGGTAGCCTACAATGAGCAGTACTTC.

The V and J genes are TRBV20-1 and TRBJ2-2; maybe TRBD2 (5 bases). Germline lookup yields CDR1 DFQATT and CDR2 SNEGSKA (reference sequence). The CDR3 has 13 residues. V lost 1 base and J 7 bases, leaving 10 bases between the germline ends. CDR3 coding DNA: TGCAGTGCTAGAGGGTCTAGCCACGGGGAGCTGTTTTTT. Its protein product is CSARGSSHGELFF.

V gene TRBV10-3 combines with J gene TRBJ2-1; TRBD2 matches at 10 bases. The junction had 5 bases not matched to a gene; V was cut back by 6 bases and J by 0 bases. CDR1 and CDR2 from the germline V gene are ENHRY and SYGVKD. CDR3 length: 16 amino acids. CDR3 sequence reads: CAISFSGGSSYNEQFF. The CDR3, as DNA: TGTGCCATCAGCTTTAGCGGGGGGTCCTCCTACAATGAGCAGTTCTTC.

The table lists this clonotype with a few counts. The chain employs TRBV5-1 and TRBJ1-1; D ambiguous. V was trimmed by 3 bases and J by 1 base, leaving 13 bases between them. Germline V CDR1 and CDR2: SGHRS, YFSETQ. CDR3 length equals 15 residues. The CDR3 DNA sequence: TGCGCCAGCAGCTCCTACTTACGGGCGAACACTGAAGCTTTCTTT. Amino acids: CASSSYLRANTEAFF.

V gene TRBV18 combines with J gene TRBJ2-7; D remains ambiguous. CDR3 length: 15 residues. The V end lost 1 base, the J end lost 0 bases, and 10 bases lay between the germline ends. Germline CDR1 and CDR2: KGHSH and LQKENI. CDR3 nucleotide sequence: TGTGCCAGCTCACCACTGGCAGACACCTCCTACGAGCAGTACTTC. Its translation is CASSPLADTSYEQYF. Filled out from reference TRBV18 and TRBJ2-7, the complete variable domain reads NAGVMQNPRHLVRRRGQEARLRCSPMKGHSHVYWYRQLPEEGLKFMVYLQKENIIDESGMPKERFSAEFPKEGPSILRIQQVVRGDSAAYFCASSPLADTSYEQYFGPGTRLTVT.

The V call is TRBV12-3 or TRBV12-4, the J call TRBJ2-4, with unresolved D. Deletions cut 6 bases from V and 0 bases from J, with 15 bases between. The CDR3 runs to 16 residues. In DNA form, the CDR3 reads TGTGCCAGCAGCCACCAGTCTAATCTAGCCAAAAACATTCAGTACTTC. Translating it yields CASSHQSNLAKNIQYF.

The CDR3 DNA sequence: TGTGCCAGCAGTTCACAGACAGGGCTTAGTTCACCCCTCCACTTT. As protein: CASSSQTGLSSPLHF. This rearrangement joins TRBV28 to TRBJ1-6; TRBD1 aligns across 7 bases. Unmatched junction bases numbered 9, after V lost 4 bases and J lost 9 bases. The CDR3 is made up of 15 amino acids. Germline values: CDR1 MDHEN, CDR2 SYDVKM.

Only a few counts were recorded for this clonotype. The rearrangement joins TRBV4-1 to TRBJ2-1; 10 nucleotides line up with TRBD2. The junction had 5 bases not matched to a gene; V was cut back by 0 bases and J by 3 bases. The length of the CDR3 is 17 residues. Looked up from germline, CDR1 is MGHRA and CDR2 is YSYEKL. Here the CDR3 reads CASSQEELAGYYNEQFF. CDR3 nucleotides: TGCGCCAGCAGCCAAGAAGAACTAGCGGGATACTACAATGAGCAGTTCTTC.